The clone carrying this TCR beta chain has only one observation. These data come from a study of blood T cell repertoires in COVID-19. Study overall: The United States, Italy and Spain provided the acute and convalescent COVID-19 samples.

The CDR3 extends over 13 amino acids. Germline loops: CDR1 ENHRY, CDR2 SYGVKD. The V end was cut by 3 bases, the J end by 0 bases, with 6 bases between. Sequencing used immunoSEQ multiplex PCR; TCRdb keeps in-frame clones, though not all of them. Among approximately 300,000 clones listed, 85% were seen once. Sample: PBMCs or T cells enriched from blood (not recorded which). The rearrangement uses TRBV10-3 and TRBJ2-7, with D perhaps matching TRBD1 (5 bases). The sequence derives from a woman in her 30s who had been exposed to COVID-19. CDR3 in amino acids: CAISDDSSYEQYF. In DNA form, the CDR3 reads TGTGCCATCAGTGACGACAGCTCCTACGAGCAGTACTTC.